Listed here are 12 T cell receptor beta chains from one sample, sequenced in a study of sequential checkpoint blockade in melanoma. Treatment of the sample: randomized to nivolumab then ipilimumab (arm A) or the reverse (arm B). Here immunoSEQ multiplex PCR was the method, and the copy in TCRdb shows in-frame clones only, minus some. This table has some 32,000 clones, approximately 81% appearing once. This sample comprised CD8+ T cells sorted from blood (inferred from file names), obtained from a patient given nivolumab and ipilimumab in sequence. These TCRs come from a human donor with melanoma.

The chain recombines TRBV7-2 with TRBJ1-1; TRBD1 agrees at 11 bases. Trimming took 5 bases from V and 6 from J; bases not matched to a gene: 5. The CDR3 is 14 residues long. Germline CDR1 SGHTA, CDR2 FQGNSA. The CDR3 loop is CASSPDRGLAEAFF. CDR3 sequence (DNA): TGTGCCAGCAGCCCGGACAGGGGGCTAGCTGAAGCTTTCTTT.

V is TRBV4-3 and J is TRBJ1-6, with 7 bases matching TRBD1. Germline values: CDR1 LGHNA, CDR2 YSLEER. The CDR3 runs 18 residues. The ends lost 2 bases at V and 0 bases at J; junction bases unmatched: 7. CDR3 loop: CASSQFLDRSSYNSPLHF. The DNA of the CDR3 is TGCGCCAGCAGCCAATTTCTGGACAGGAGCTCCTATAATTCACCCCTCCACTTT.

This clone appeared a few times. This sequence joins TRBV2 and TRBJ2-5, with 8 bases lining up with TRBD2. The CDR3 is made up of 15 amino acids. Germline V gene lookup returns CDR1 SNHLY and CDR2 FYNNEI. V trimming: 8 bases; J trimming: 5 bases; junction bases outside the gene matches: 13. The CDR3, as DNA: TGTGCCAGCCTCCCAGGAGCGGGAGTGCGGGAGACCCAGTACTTC. This sequence encodes CASLPGAGVRETQYF.

Concerning this clone: As the CDR3 is not closed by the conserved phenylalanine or tryptophan, this likely results from a read error. This chain joins TRBV28 and TRBJ1-2; TRBD1 agrees at 8 bases. V trimming: 7 bases; J trimming: 3 bases; junction bases outside the gene matches: 7. Germline V gene lookup returns CDR1 MDHEN and CDR2 SYDVKM. The CDR3 runs to 14 residues. CDR3 protein: CASTQQGEDYGYTL. For the CDR3, the DNA is TGTGCCAGCACCCAACAGGGGGAGGACTATGGCTACACCCTC.

V is TRBV7-9 and J is TRBJ2-3; 12 nucleotides align to TRBD2. Looked up from germline, CDR1 is SEHNR and CDR2 is FQNEAQ (reference sequence). Losses at the gene ends were 3 bases for V and 3 bases for J; bases not matched to a gene: 4. This CDR3 contains 16 residues. The CDR3 sequence is CASSLGLAGSTDTQYF. Here the CDR3 DNA reads TGTGCCAGCAGCTTGGGACTAGCGGGTTCGACAGATACGCAGTATTTT.

The chain recombines TRBV4-3 with TRBJ1-2; 7 bases are a match to TRBD1. Germline V CDR1 and CDR2: LGHNA, YSLEER. CDR3 size: 15 residues. V shed 0 bases and J 4 bases; nucleotides not matched to a gene: 5. In DNA form, the CDR3 reads TGCGCCAGCAGCCAAGACCGGGACAGAGTCTATGGCTACACCTTC. This gives the protein CASSQDRDRVYGYTF.

The rearrangement joins TRBV12-5 to TRBJ1-5, with 9 bases lining up with TRBD1. Germline assignment: CDR1 LGHNT and CDR2 FRNRAP. The CDR3 runs to 18 residues. The V and J ends lost 2 bases and 4 bases, in that order; junction bases with no gene match: 12. The CDR3 region is CASGLPQRQGEANQPQHF. CDR3 coding DNA: TGTGCTAGTGGTTTGCCCCAAAGACAGGGGGAAGCTAATCAGCCCCAGCATTTT.

This chain connects TRBV11-2 to TRBJ2-7, with D uncertain. The CDR3 is made up of 12 amino acids. Germline V gives CDR1 SGHAT, CDR2 FQNNGV. With 1 base removed from V and 5 bases from J, the gap between germline ends came to 6 bases. CDR3 nucleotides: TGTGCCAGCAGCTTAGCCCAGGACGAGCAGTACTTC. Its translation is CASSLAQDEQYF. The full variable domain, rest sourced from reference TRBV11-2 and TRBJ2-7, is EAGVAQSPRYKIIEKRQSVAFWCNPISGHATLYWYQQILGQGPKLLIQFQNNGVVDDSQLPKDRFSAERLKGVDSTLKIQPAKLEDSAVYLCASSLAQDEQYFGPGTRLTVT.

This clone was seen just once. This chain links TRBV5-5 with TRBJ1-2, with 11 bases lining up with TRBD1. Germline CDR1 and CDR2: SGHKS and YYEKEE (reference sequence). The CDR3 totals 13 residues. The V and J ends lost 5 bases and 8 bases, in that order; junction bases with no gene match: 5. The CDR3 loop is CASRPDRGRGYTF. Here the CDR3 DNA reads TGTGCCAGCAGACCGGACAGGGGGCGCGGCTACACCTTC.

This clone was seen more than once but under ten times. The chain carries TRBV27 and TRBJ1-4, with 9 positions matching TRBD1. V gave up 5 bases and J gave up 7 bases; unmatched junction bases: 8. This CDR3 has 15 amino acids. Germline V CDR1 and CDR2: MNHEY, SMNVEV (reference sequence). The CDR3 loop reads CASSGTGGIGEKLFF. The CDR3 DNA reads TGTGCCAGCAGTGGTACAGGGGGCATCGGTGAAAAACTGTTTTTT.

The chain links TRBV7-6 to TRBJ2-7; 9 bases map to TRBD1. The CDR3 is 15 amino acids. The trim removed 1 base at V and 6 bases at J, leaving 7 bases unmatched. The germline V gene encodes CDR1 SGHVS and CDR2 FNYEAQ. The CDR3 nucleotides are TGTGCCAGCAGCTTAGAGGGACAGGGCGGTAGCGAGCAGTACTTC. Its protein product is CASSLEGQGGSEQYF.

This chain links TRBV30 with TRBJ2-5; perhaps TRBD1 as D (6 bases). The CDR3 loop spans 13 amino acids. V lost 1 base, J lost 5 bases, and 11 bases lay in between. From germline, CDR1 is GTSNPN and CDR2 SVGIG (reference sequence). Written as DNA, the CDR3 is TGTGCCTGGAGTGCATTAGGGGGTGAGACCCAGTACTTC. Translating gives CAWSALGGETQYF.